The 28 T cell receptor beta chains listed next were all sequenced from one sample in a study of blood T cell repertoires in COVID-19. Here immunoSEQ multiplex PCR was the method, and the copy in TCRdb shows in-frame clones only, minus some. This table holds roughly 180,000 clones, about four fifths found once. The sequenced sample consisted of PBMCs or T cells enriched from blood (not recorded which). These receptors originate from a woman between 50 and 59 years old in a cohort exposed to, infected with or recovered from COVID-19 (not recorded which).

This clone came up once. This chain connects TRBV19 to TRBJ2-7, with a possible D match to TRBD2 (5 bases). Deletions cut 5 bases from V and 6 bases from J, with 17 bases between. This CDR3 region has 14 residues. The germline CDR1 and CDR2 sequences are LNHDA and SQIVND (reference sequence). CDR3 nucleotide sequence: TGTGCCAGTAGTTCCCAGTTTTCGCGGGTCGAGCAGTACTTC. Its protein product is CASSSQFSRVEQYF.

This clone was observed a single time. The chain is built from TRBV19 and TRBJ1-5; 7 bases map to TRBD1. CDR1 LNHDA and CDR2 SQIVND come from the germline V gene (reference sequence). The trim removed 8 bases at V and 3 bases at J, leaving 4 bases unmatched. The CDR3 covers 13 residues. Here the CDR3 reads CASSRGINQPQHF. The CDR3 DNA follows: TGTGCCAGTTCCAGGGGGATCAATCAGCCCCAGCATTTT.

This clone came up once. The V call is TRBV13, the J call TRBJ2-7, with D unresolved. The CDR3 loop spans 15 amino acids. CDR1 is PRHDT, CDR2 FYEKMQ, per germline (reference sequence). The V end was cut by 1 base, the J end by 2 bases, with 12 bases between. CDR3 sequence: CASSLVGGTTYEQYF. The CDR3 region has the DNA TGTGCCAGCAGCTTAGTCGGCGGAACCACCTACGAGCAGTACTTC.

V usage is TRBV28 and J usage is TRBJ1-5; unclear D gene. Trimming took 7 bases from V and 0 from J, leaving 10 bases between them. Germline V lookup: CDR1 MDHEN, CDR2 SYDVKM. The CDR3 extends over 14 amino acids. The CDR3 loop reads CASTLLYSNQPQHF. CDR3 DNA sequence: TGTGCCAGCACCCTTTTATATAGCAATCAGCCCCAGCATTTT.

This chain uses TRBV6-2 or TRBV6-3 with TRBJ2-7; 10 bases map to TRBD2. J gave up 2 bases and V 0 bases, and 4 bases lay outside the gene matches. CDR1 and CDR2 from the germline V gene are MNHEY and SVGEGT. CDR3 length: 16 amino acids. CDR3 loop: CASSYSTSGGAYEQYF. In nucleotides, the CDR3 is TGTGCCAGCAGTTACTCGACCAGCGGGGGGGCCTACGAGCAGTACTTC.

The chain uses TRBV19 and TRBJ2-7, with D hard to call. V was cut by 4 bases and J by 3 bases, with 7 bases left in between. The germline V gene encodes CDR1 LNHDA and CDR2 SQIVND (reference sequence). The CDR3 has 12 amino acids. This CDR3 is CASSNGGYEQYF. The CDR3 bases are TGTGCCAGTAGTAATGGCGGCTACGAGCAGTACTTC.

This chain connects TRBV7-8 to TRBJ1-1; no firm D call. The V gene lost 1 base and the J gene lost 12 bases, with 15 bases spanning the gap. The CDR3 length is 13 residues. CDR1 is SGHVS, CDR2 FQNEAQ, per germline. CDR3 in DNA: TGTGCCAGCAGCTTAGATTTTGATGGTTGGCCTTTCTTT. This gives the protein CASSLDFDGWPFF.

V and J are TRBV14 and TRBJ2-7, with 8 bases identical to TRBD1. Germline CDR1 reads SGHDN; CDR2 reads FVKESK. V was clipped by 3 bases and J by 0 bases; unmatched bases: 4. CDR3 length: 15 amino acids. The CDR3 coding sequence is TGTGCCAGCAGCCAGAGGACAGGGAGCTCCTACGAGCAGTACTTC. Translated: CASSQRTGSSYEQYF.

The rearrangement uses TRBV11-2 and TRBJ2-1, with 9 positions matching TRBD2. J gave up 8 bases and V 5 bases, and 13 bases lay outside the gene matches. The germline V gene encodes CDR1 SGHAT and CDR2 FQNNGV. The length of the CDR3 is 16 residues. This CDR3 reads CASSPHPGLAVYEQFF. Here the CDR3 DNA reads TGTGCCAGCAGCCCCCATCCGGGACTAGCAGTCTATGAGCAGTTCTTC.

This clone occurred a few times. The chain carries TRBV19 and TRBJ2-5; D unclear. CDR1 and CDR2 from the germline V gene are LNHDA and SQIVND (reference sequence). This CDR3 has 12 amino acids. The V and J ends lost 6 bases and 6 bases respectively, with 11 bases between them. CDR3 sequence: CASSPDLKTQYF. CDR3 nucleotide sequence: TGTGCCAGTAGCCCAGATCTTAAGACCCAGTACTTC.

This clone was detected only once. This chain connects TRBV19 to TRBJ2-3; 7 bases line up with TRBD1. CDR3 length: 15 residues. CDR1 and CDR2 (germline): LNHDA, SQIVND (reference sequence). With 5 bases clipped from V and 2 bases from J, the junction kept 7 bases outside the gene matches. In nucleotides, the CDR3 is TGTGCCAGTAGTGTTCGGGACAGATCCACAGATACGCAGTATTTT. It encodes CASSVRDRSTDTQYF.

The chain combines TRBV2 with TRBJ2-1; 14 positions agree with TRBD2. V dropped 4 bases and J dropped 2; count of bases not matched to a gene: 4. Germline V gene data show CDR1 as SNHLY and CDR2 as FYNNEI. The CDR3 has 17 residues. CDR3 sequence: CASSGLAGGDTYNEQFF. As DNA, the CDR3 is TGTGCCAGCAGTGGACTAGCGGGAGGGGATACCTACAATGAGCAGTTCTTC.

CDR3 coding DNA: TGTGCCAGTACCGGGACTAGCGGGAGTGGTGAGCAGTTCTTC. Encoded protein: CASTGTSGSGEQFF. The V call is TRBV6-5, the J call TRBJ2-1, with 14 bases fitting TRBD2. The junction had 7 bases not matched to a gene; V was cut back by 9 bases and J by 9 bases. CDR1 is MNHEY and CDR2 is SVGAGI in the germline V gene. CDR3 length: 14 amino acids.

The chain is built from TRBV2 and TRBJ1-1; D is possibly TRBD1 (5 bases). The germline V gene has CDR1 SNHLY and CDR2 FYNNEI. The CDR3 sequence is 13 residues long. V was pared by 7 bases and J by 7 bases, with 16 bases between. CDR3 DNA: TGTGCCAGCACCAATCGGGAGGGACTTGAAGCTTTCTTT. It translates to CASTNREGLEAFF.

The genes are TRBV7-3 and TRBJ1-6; the match to TRBD1 covers 7 bases. In germline, CDR1 is SGHTA, CDR2 FQGTGA. The CDR3 is made up of 14 amino acids. V shed 6 bases, J shed 5 bases, and the junction held 4 bases outside the gene matches. The CDR3 DNA is TGTGCCAGCAGGCAGGGACAGAATAATTCACCCCTCCACTTT. Its protein is CASRQGQNNSPLHF.

The V and J genes are TRBV2 and TRBJ2-2; D gene uncertain. The CDR3 runs 12 residues. CDR1 and CDR2 (germline): SNHLY, FYNNEI. V lost 5 bases to trimming and J lost 8 bases, with 9 bases between them. The CDR3 loop reads CASSLFTGELFF. The CDR3 DNA follows: TGTGCCAGCAGTTTATTCACTGGGGAGCTGTTTTTT.

The chain combines TRBV5-1 with TRBJ2-3, with TRBD2 identical over 10 bases. The CDR3 has 16 residues. Trimming removed 4 bases from V and 4 bases from J; junction bases left unmatched: 9. The germline V gene has CDR1 SGHRS and CDR2 YFSETQ. CDR3 nucleotides: TGCGCCAGCAGCATGGAGGCGGGGACTAGCGCAGATACGCAGTATTTT. The encoded protein is CASSMEAGTSADTQYF.

CDR3 sequence: CASSLDPGTLLYEQYF. CDR3 coding DNA: TGTGCCAGCAGCTTGGATCCGGGAACGTTGCTCTACGAGCAGTACTTC. This chain links TRBV5-5 with TRBJ2-7, with D possibly TRBD2 on 5 matching bases. This CDR3 region has 16 residues. V was cut by 0 bases and J by 3 bases, with 16 bases left in between. Looked up from germline, CDR1 is SGHKS and CDR2 is YYEKEE (reference sequence).

This clone was recorded only once. The V gene is TRBV6-2 or TRBV6-3, the J gene TRBJ1-1; D uncertain. V shed 2 bases and J shed 0 bases, with 10 bases lying between them. CDR3 length: 15 residues. Looked up from germline, CDR1 is MNHEY and CDR2 is SVGEGT. The CDR3 nucleotides read TGTGCCAGCAGTTACAGCGAGGTTATGAACACTGAAGCTTTCTTT. Its translation is CASSYSEVMNTEAFF.

V is TRBV19 and J is TRBJ1-5; 9 nucleotides agree with TRBD1. Germline V gene lookup returns CDR1 LNHDA and CDR2 SQIVND (reference sequence). This CDR3 is 14 amino acids long. V was clipped by 6 bases and J by 6 bases; unmatched bases: 6. CDR3 sequence reads: CASRPGQGTQPQHF. CDR3 in DNA: TGTGCCAGTAGGCCGGGACAGGGAACTCAGCCCCAGCATTTT.

This clone was picked up one time. V usage is TRBV6-1 and J usage is TRBJ1-2; D unclear. The length of the CDR3 is 14 residues. V shed 2 bases and J shed 2 bases, with 9 bases lying between them. CDR1 is MNHNS and CDR2 is SASEGT in the germline V gene. The CDR3, as DNA: TGTGCCAGCAGTGAAACGGTTTTGAACTATGGCTACACCTTC. Protein sequence: CASSETVLNYGYTF.

The chain combines TRBV6-5 with TRBJ1-2; no reliable D call. Deletions cut 5 bases from V and 6 bases from J, with 7 bases between. This CDR3 has 11 residues. The V gene's germline CDR1 is MNHEY and CDR2 SVGAGI. The DNA for the CDR3 is TGTGCCAGCAGTCCCTCAGATGGCTACACCTTC. Translation: CASSPSDGYTF.

This clone was seen only a few times. This chain joins TRBV28 and TRBJ2-7; 9 bases are a match to TRBD1. Germline loops: CDR1 MDHEN, CDR2 SYDVKM. The length of the CDR3 is 14 residues. J lost 4 bases, V lost 4 bases, and 5 bases had no gene match. Here the CDR3 reads CASSSIDRGYEQYF. The CDR3 DNA reads TGTGCCAGCAGTTCGATAGACAGGGGGTACGAGCAGTACTTC.

The chain recombines TRBV2 with TRBJ1-1; TRBD1 matches at 7 bases. Trimming took 7 bases from V and 7 from J; bases not matched to a gene: 9. In germline, CDR1 is SNHLY, CDR2 FYNNEI. The CDR3 spans 13 residues. CDR3 nucleotide sequence: TGTGCCAGCACCCAAGGTCGGGACAGTGAAGCTTTCTTT. As protein: CASTQGRDSEAFF.

The chain couples TRBV6-4 to TRBJ1-2; possible D gene TRBD1, 6 bases. Germline V lookup: CDR1 MRHNA, CDR2 SNTAGT. The germline V and J ends were trimmed by 0 bases and 4 bases, with 6 bases remaining between them. This CDR3 region has 13 residues. CDR3: CASSDSQGYGYTF. The CDR3 bases are TGTGCCAGCAGTGACTCACAGGGCTATGGCTACACCTTC.

V gene TRBV28 combines with J gene TRBJ1-2, with D possibly matching TRBD1 (6 bases). Germline V gene lookup returns CDR1 MDHEN and CDR2 SYDVKM. V lost 4 bases, J lost 3 bases, and 12 bases lay in between. This CDR3 contains 14 residues. CDR3 region: CASSSYRVDYGYTF. The CDR3 DNA sequence: TGTGCCAGCAGTTCGTACAGGGTGGACTATGGCTACACCTTC.

The CDR3 sequence: CATSSGTKNTGELFF. The CDR3 region has the DNA TGTGCCACCAGCAGCGGGACAAAGAACACCGGGGAGCTGTTTTTT. The rearrangement joins TRBV15 to TRBJ2-2, with D tentatively TRBD1 (6 bases). The CDR3 consists of 15 residues. CDR1 is LNHNV and CDR2 is YYDKDF in the germline V gene (reference sequence). V was clipped by 3 bases and J by 1 base, with 9 bases between them.

This clone came up once. The chain uses TRBV28 and TRBJ1-1, with 7 bases that match TRBD1. The CDR3 contains 15 residues. The germline gives CDR1 MDHEN, CDR2 SYDVKM. Trimming at V came to 10 bases and at J to 1 base, leaving 12 bases not matched to a gene. CDR3 in amino acids: CATSKIGTENTEAFF. CDR3 in DNA: TGTGCCACCTCAAAAATCGGGACAGAGAACACTGAAGCTTTCTTT.